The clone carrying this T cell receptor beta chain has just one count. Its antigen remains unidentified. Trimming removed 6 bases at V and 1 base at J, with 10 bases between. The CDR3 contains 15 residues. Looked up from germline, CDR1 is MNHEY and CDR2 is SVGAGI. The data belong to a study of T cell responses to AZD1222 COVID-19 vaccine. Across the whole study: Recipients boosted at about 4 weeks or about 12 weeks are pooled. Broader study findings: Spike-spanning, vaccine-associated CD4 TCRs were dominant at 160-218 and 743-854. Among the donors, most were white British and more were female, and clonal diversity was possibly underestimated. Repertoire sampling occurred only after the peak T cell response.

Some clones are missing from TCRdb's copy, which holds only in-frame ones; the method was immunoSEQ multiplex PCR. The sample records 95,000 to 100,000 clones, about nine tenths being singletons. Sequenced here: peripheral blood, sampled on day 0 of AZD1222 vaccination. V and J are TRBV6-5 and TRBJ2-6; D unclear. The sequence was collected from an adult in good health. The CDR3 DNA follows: TGTGCCAGCAGCCAAGCAATTTCTGGGGCCAACGTCCTGACTTTC. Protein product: CASSQAISGANVLTF.